The next 22 T cell receptor beta chains were all read from a single sample in a study of response to subunit inactivated influenza vaccine. TCRdb itself ran the RT-PCR reads through MiXCR, one entry per CDR3 protein. Here the sample spans about 530,000 distinct CDR3 sequences, 10% to 15% being singletons. The sample was PBMCs from blood, taken about 40 days after vaccination. The receptors were gathered from a man aged 50 or older who received an inactivated influenza vaccine.

V gene TRBV12-3 or TRBV12-4 combines with J gene TRBJ2-3, with 11 bases aligning to TRBD2. The junction had 7 bases not matched to a gene; V was cut back by 5 bases and J by 9 bases. CDR3 length: 14 residues. The CDR3 DNA sequence: TGTGCCAGCAGTAATAGCGGGGGGGCGTCCACGCAGTATTTT. The encoded protein is CASSNSGGASTQYF.

This clonotype has a count of ten or more. The chain employs TRBV24-1 and TRBJ2-1, with 9 positions matching TRBD2. V lost 5 bases and J lost 8; bases outside the gene matches: 12. The CDR3 is made up of 16 amino acids. Germline CDR1 and CDR2: KGHDR and SFDVKD. In nucleotides, the CDR3 is TGTGCCACCAGTGGGAGGGGCGGGAGGGTTGCCTATGAGCAGTTCTTC. It encodes CATSGRGGRVAYEQFF.

The CDR3, as DNA: TGTGCCAGCAGTTTAACTAGGACCTACAATGAGCAGTTCTTC. Amino acids: CASSLTRTYNEQFF. This chain joins TRBV27 and TRBJ2-1, with D maybe TRBD2 (5 bases). The CDR3 is 14 residues long. V was cut by 2 bases and J by 2 bases, with 7 bases left in between. Germline-derived CDR1 and CDR2 are MNHEY and SMNVEV (reference sequence).

The chain joins TRBV10-3 to TRBJ1-5; 7 nucleotides agree with TRBD1. The CDR3 is 14 amino acids. The V and J ends lost 11 bases and 0 bases, in that order; junction bases with no gene match: 7. CDR1 is ENHRY and CDR2 is SYGVKD in the germline V gene. The CDR3 sequence: CASGQRHSNQPQHF. In DNA, the CDR3 is TGTGCCTCGGGACAGAGACATAGCAATCAGCCCCAGCATTTT.

This clonotype was observed at least ten times. The chain employs TRBV29-1 and TRBJ2-1; D call uncertain. CDR1 SQVTM and CDR2 ANQGSEA come from the germline V gene. The V end lost 4 bases, the J end lost 5 bases, and 6 bases lay between the germline ends. This CDR3 region has 11 residues. The CDR3 DNA follows: TGCAGCGTTGGACTTAACAATGAGCAGTTCTTC. As protein: CSVGLNNEQFF.

CDR3 protein: CASSSMGGDLAKNIQYF. CDR3 in DNA: TGTGCCAGCAGCTCAATGGGGGGGGACCTAGCCAAAAACATTCAGTACTTC. V and J are TRBV7-9 and TRBJ2-4, with 7 bases matching TRBD2. The germline V gene has CDR1 SEHNR and CDR2 FQNEAQ (reference sequence). V lost 4 bases, J lost 0 bases, and 9 bases stayed unmatched. The CDR3 runs 17 residues.

The chain uses TRBV12-3 or TRBV12-4 and TRBJ2-1; 9 nucleotides agree with TRBD2. The trim removed 4 bases at V and 4 bases at J, leaving 11 bases unmatched. This CDR3 has 17 amino acids. CDR3 DNA sequence: TGTGCCAGCAGTTCAAACCCCACTAGCGGGCAATACAATGAGCAGTTCTTC. This gives the protein CASSSNPTSGQYNEQFF.

The chain is built from TRBV4-2 and TRBJ2-3, with TRBD2 matching over 12 bases. The V gene end was trimmed by 0 bases and the J gene end by 5 bases; junction bases not matched to a gene: 15. Germline CDR1 LGHNA, CDR2 YNFKEQ. CDR3 length: 20 residues. CDR3 sequence reads: CASSQDQMTSGRAPEDTQYF. DNA for the CDR3: TGTGCCAGCAGCCAAGATCAAATGACTAGCGGGAGAGCCCCTGAAGATACGCAGTATTTT.

CDR3 sequence: CASSPGHLNQPQHF. In DNA, the CDR3 is TGTGCCAGCTCACCGGGACACCTCAATCAGCCCCAGCATTTT. This chain connects TRBV18 to TRBJ1-5; a weak D match, TRBD1 (6 bases). The CDR3 runs to 14 residues. V was pared by 3 bases and J by 3 bases, with 9 bases between. The V gene's germline CDR1 is KGHSH and CDR2 LQKENI.

The chain couples TRBV5-5 to TRBJ2-5; 7 nucleotides agree with TRBD2. Germline V CDR1 and CDR2: SGHKS, YYEKEE (reference sequence). The junction had 5 bases not matched to a gene; V was cut back by 3 bases and J by 0 bases. The CDR3 has 15 amino acids. The CDR3 is CASSWARGDQETQYF. The CDR3 DNA follows: TGTGCCAGCAGCTGGGCCCGGGGGGACCAAGAGACCCAGTACTTC.

This clonotype came up many times. The chain carries TRBV7-2 and TRBJ2-1; 14 bases align to TRBD2. With V trimmed by 4 bases and J by 8 bases, 10 bases remained unmatched. The CDR3 consists of 17 residues. The germline CDR1 and CDR2 sequences are SGHTA and FQGNSA. The CDR3: CASSSPGLAGDMDEQFF. The CDR3 region has the DNA TGTGCCAGCAGCTCACCGGGACTAGCGGGGGACATGGATGAGCAGTTCTTC.

CDR3 in amino acids: CASSQSSSSYNEQFF. The CDR3 DNA reads as TGCGCCAGCAGCCAATCCTCCAGCTCCTACAATGAGCAGTTCTTC. The rearrangement links TRBV4-1 to TRBJ2-1; the D is unclear. Per germline, CDR1 MGHRA and CDR2 YSYEKL. V was cut by 2 bases and J by 0 bases, with 8 bases left in between. The CDR3 sequence is 15 residues long.

The chain combines TRBV7-2 with TRBJ1-3; D uncertain. The CDR3 extends over 14 amino acids. Trimming took 2 bases from V and 4 from J, leaving 9 bases between them. Germline CDR1 and CDR2: SGHTA and FQGNSA. The CDR3 DNA sequence: TGTGCCAGCAGCTTATTTGGGGAAGGAAACACCATATATTTT. It translates to CASSLFGEGNTIYF.

About this clonotype: Just one base apart from a much larger clone, this may be a read error. This chain joins TRBV7-9 and TRBJ2-2, with TRBD1 matching 7 bases. V lost 0 bases and J lost 0; bases outside the gene matches: 1. Germline loops: CDR1 SEHNR, CDR2 FQNEAQ (reference sequence). This CDR3 is built from 16 residues. The CDR3 sequence is CASSLAGTANTGELFF. The CDR3 DNA reads as TGTGCCAGCAGCTTAGCCGGGACAGCGAACACCGGGGAGCTGTTTTTT. The full variable domain, completed using reference TRBV7-9 and TRBJ2-2, is DTGVSQNPRHKITKRGQNVTFRCDPISEHNRLYWYRQTLGQGPEFLTYFQNEAQLEKSRLLSDRFSAERPKGSFSTLEIQRTEQGDSAMYLCASSLAGTANTGELFFGEGSRLTVL.

The chain couples TRBV5-6 to TRBJ2-2; tentatively, D is TRBD1 (6 bases). Trimming took off 4 bases at V and 6 bases at J, with 19 bases between the two ends. CDR1 is SGHDT, CDR2 YYEEEE, per germline. The CDR3 extends over 16 amino acids. The CDR3 DNA reads TGTGCCAGCAGCCCCCCTGGCAGGGGTAACGCCGGGGAGCTGTTTTTT. Residues: CASSPPGRGNAGELFF.

The rearrangement links TRBV3-1 to TRBJ2-7, with D perhaps TRBD2 (5 bases). Trimming took 7 bases from V and 2 from J, leaving 18 bases between them. The CDR3 loop spans 15 amino acids. Looked up from germline, CDR1 is LGHDT and CDR2 is YNNKEL (reference sequence). This CDR3 is CASTQKPSPTYEQYF. In nucleotides, the CDR3 is TGTGCCAGCACCCAGAAACCTAGCCCTACCTACGAGCAGTACTTC.

The J gene is TRBJ2-7, the V gene TRBV5-1; 10 bases map to TRBD2. This CDR3 is built from 18 residues. V lost 7 bases to trimming and J lost 2 bases; unmatched junction nucleotides: 18. Germline assignment: CDR1 SGHRS and CDR2 YFSETQ. CDR3 in DNA: TGCGCCAGCCGAAGGAGCGGGGGGGCCCCCGACCCCACCTACGAGCAGTACTTC. Its translation: CASRRSGGAPDPTYEQYF.

In its sample, this clonotype was seen many times. This rearrangement joins TRBV12-3 or TRBV12-4 to TRBJ2-5, with TRBD1 matching over 7 bases. This CDR3 has 13 residues. The V segment lost 6 bases and the J segment 2 bases; nucleotides outside the gene matches: 3. For the CDR3, the DNA is TGTGCCAGCAGATGGACAGGTCAAGAGACCCAGTACTTC. Protein product: CASRWTGQETQYF.

This clonotype was recorded many times. The genes are TRBV4-2 and TRBJ2-1; 10 bases map to TRBD1. The CDR3 consists of 15 residues. V was clipped by 1 base and J by 9 bases; unmatched bases: 6. Germline V gene sequence: CDR1 LGHNA, CDR2 YNFKEQ. The CDR3 DNA follows: TGTGCCAGCAGCCAAGTAGGGACAGGGGCTGGTGAGCAGTTCTTC. This sequence encodes CASSQVGTGAGEQFF.

This clonotype was counted only a few times. The V gene is TRBV6-5, the J gene TRBJ1-3; D unresolved. The CDR3 loop spans 16 amino acids. Germline V gene lookup returns CDR1 MNHEY and CDR2 SVGAGI. Trimming took off 0 bases at V and 0 bases at J, with 9 bases between the two ends. The CDR3 protein is CASSYSLGASGNTIYF. Written as DNA, the CDR3 is TGTGCCAGCAGTTACTCGTTGGGAGCCTCTGGAAACACCATATATTTT.

This clonotype was found a few times. The chain couples TRBV6-6 to TRBJ2-2, with D unresolved. The V and J ends lost 8 bases and 5 bases respectively, with 9 bases between them. From germline, CDR1 is MNHNY and CDR2 SVGAGI (reference sequence). The CDR3 is 12 residues long. The CDR3 DNA reads as TGTGCCAGCTCTGTTCCAACCGGGGAGCTGTTTTTT. Residues: CASSVPTGELFF.

V usage is TRBV20-1 and J usage is TRBJ2-7, with 7 bases fitting TRBD2. There are 14 residues in the CDR3. Germline trimming cut 2 bases from V and 5 bases from J; bases unmatched to any gene: 9. Germline CDR1 and CDR2: DFQATT and SNEGSKA (reference sequence). CDR3 bases: TGCAGTGCTAGAAGGTCGTCGGGAGGCCACGAGCAGTACTTC. Protein sequence: CSARRSSGGHEQYF.